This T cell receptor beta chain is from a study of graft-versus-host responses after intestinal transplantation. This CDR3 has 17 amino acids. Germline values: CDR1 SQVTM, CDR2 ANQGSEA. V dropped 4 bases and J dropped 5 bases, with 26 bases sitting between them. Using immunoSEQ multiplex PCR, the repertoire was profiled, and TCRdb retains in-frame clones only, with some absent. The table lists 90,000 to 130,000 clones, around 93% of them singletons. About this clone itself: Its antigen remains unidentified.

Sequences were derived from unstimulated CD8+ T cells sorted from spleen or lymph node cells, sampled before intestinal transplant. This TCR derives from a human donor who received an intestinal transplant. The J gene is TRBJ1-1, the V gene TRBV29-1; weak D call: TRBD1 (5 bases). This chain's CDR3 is CSVAGLASAIVETEAFF. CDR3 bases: TGCAGCGTTGCAGGGTTAGCGTCAGCTATTGTGGAAACTGAAGCTTTCTTT.